A single sample is the source of the 5 T cell receptor beta chains below, sequenced in a study of blood T cell repertoires in COVID-19. Profiling relied on immunoSEQ multiplex PCR, and the TCRdb table lists in-frame clones only, not all of them. The data show around 15,000 clones, roughly three quarters seen once. Sample: peripheral blood. These receptors all come from a man between 65 and 85 years old with active or convalescent COVID-19.

This chain links TRBV29-1 with TRBJ2-5; tentative D call: TRBD1 (5 bases). Trimming took off 3 bases at V and 4 bases at J, with 18 bases between the two ends. From germline, CDR1 is SQVTM and CDR2 ANQGSEA. The CDR3 has 15 amino acids. CDR3 in DNA: TGCAGCGTTGATGTTGAGGCAGGGCGAGCAGAGACCCAGTACTTC. Protein product: CSVDVEAGRAETQYF.

The chain links TRBV6-2 or TRBV6-3 to TRBJ2-5; D gene uncertain. Per the germline V gene, CDR1 is MNHEY and CDR2 is SVGEGT. V shed 6 bases and J shed 1 base, with 12 bases lying between them. The CDR3 has 14 residues. The CDR3 here is CASSQDSIQETQYF. Written as DNA, the CDR3 is TGTGCCAGCAGCCAAGACTCTATCCAAGAGACCCAGTACTTC.

The chain combines TRBV7-3 with TRBJ2-7; 11 bases are shared with TRBD2. The germline V gene encodes CDR1 SGHTA and CDR2 FQGTGA. The CDR3 totals 15 residues. Germline trimming cut 5 bases from V and 0 bases from J; bases unmatched to any gene: 3. The CDR3, as DNA: TGTGCCAGCAGCGTCACTAGCGGGAGCTCCTACGAGCAGTACTTC. Its translation: CASSVTSGSSYEQYF.

This clone was counted between two and nine times. The chain couples TRBV2 to TRBJ1-2, with TRBD1 matching 8 bases. CDR1 and CDR2 from the germline V gene are SNHLY and FYNNEI. With V trimmed by 7 bases and J by 7 bases, 8 bases remained unmatched. The CDR3 is 13 residues long. The CDR3 nucleotides are TGTGCCAGCAAGGTGCAGGGGGCTCTTGGCTACACCTTC. It yields the protein CASKVQGALGYTF.

This sequence joins TRBV7-2 and TRBJ1-2; weak D call: TRBD1 (6 bases). Per the germline V gene, CDR1 is SGHTA and CDR2 is FQGNSA. This CDR3 has 14 residues. Trimming shortened V by 3 bases and J by 7 bases, and 15 bases separated the two germline ends. CDR3 region: CASSLGRDKFGYTF. DNA for the CDR3: TGTGCCAGCAGCTTGGGCCGGGACAAATTTGGCTACACCTTC.